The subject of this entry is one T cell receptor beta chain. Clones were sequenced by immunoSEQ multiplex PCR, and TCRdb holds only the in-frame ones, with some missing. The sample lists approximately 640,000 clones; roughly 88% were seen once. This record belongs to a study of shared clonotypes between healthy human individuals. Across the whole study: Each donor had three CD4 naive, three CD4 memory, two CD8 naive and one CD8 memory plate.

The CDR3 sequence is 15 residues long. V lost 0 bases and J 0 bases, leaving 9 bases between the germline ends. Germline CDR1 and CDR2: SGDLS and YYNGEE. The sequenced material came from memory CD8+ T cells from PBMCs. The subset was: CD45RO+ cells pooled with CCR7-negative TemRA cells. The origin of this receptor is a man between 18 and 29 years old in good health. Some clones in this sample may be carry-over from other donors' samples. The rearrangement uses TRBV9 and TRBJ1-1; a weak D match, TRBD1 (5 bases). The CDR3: CASSVVDSMNTEAFF. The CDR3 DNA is TGTGCCAGCAGCGTAGTCGACAGCATGAACACTGAAGCTTTCTTT.